The present T cell receptor (beta chain) was sequenced within a study of blood T cell repertoires in COVID-19. CDR1 and CDR2 from the germline V gene are SGHRS and YFSETQ. The CDR3 length is 13 residues. Deletions cut 2 bases from V and 2 bases from J, with 7 bases between. The repertoire was sequenced with immunoSEQ multiplex PCR; TCRdb's copy has only in-frame clones and lacks some. The repertoire holds more than 150,000 clones, with roughly four fifths as singletons. This clone occurred once. This chain joins TRBV5-1 and TRBJ2-5; the D gene is possibly TRBD2 (5 bases). This clonotype was obtained from a man in his forties or fifties who had recovered from COVID-19. Material for sequencing was PBMCs or T cells enriched from blood (not recorded which). CDR3 region: CASSLRGQETQYF. The CDR3 nucleotides read TGCGCCAGCAGCTTACGGGGTCAAGAGACCCAGTACTTC.